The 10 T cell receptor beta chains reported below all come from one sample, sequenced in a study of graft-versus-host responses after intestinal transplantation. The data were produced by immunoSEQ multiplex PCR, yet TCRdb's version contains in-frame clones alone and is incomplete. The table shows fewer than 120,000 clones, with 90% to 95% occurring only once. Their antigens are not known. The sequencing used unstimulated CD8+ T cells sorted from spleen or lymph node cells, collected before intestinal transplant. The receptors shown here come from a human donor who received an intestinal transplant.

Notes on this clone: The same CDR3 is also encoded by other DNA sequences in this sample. The CDR3 is CASSLRGVGQPQHF. The DNA for the CDR3 is TGTGCCAGCAGCCTAAGGGGGGTAGGTCAGCCCCAGCATTTT. This chain joins TRBV28 and TRBJ1-5; a weak D match, TRBD1 (6 bases). The V end was cut by 6 bases, the J end by 6 bases, with 15 bases between. The germline CDR1 and CDR2 sequences are MDHEN and SYDVKM. The CDR3 totals 14 residues.

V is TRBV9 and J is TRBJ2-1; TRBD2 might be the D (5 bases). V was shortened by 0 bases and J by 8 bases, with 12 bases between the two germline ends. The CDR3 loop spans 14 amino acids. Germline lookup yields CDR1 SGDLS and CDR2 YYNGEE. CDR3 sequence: CASSVAGLADEQFF. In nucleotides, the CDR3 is TGTGCCAGCAGCGTAGCTGGGCTAGCTGATGAGCAGTTCTTC.

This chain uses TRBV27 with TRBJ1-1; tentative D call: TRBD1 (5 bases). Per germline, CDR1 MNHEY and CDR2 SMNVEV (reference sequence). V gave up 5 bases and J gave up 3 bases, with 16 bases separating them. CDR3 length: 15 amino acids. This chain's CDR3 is CASSARLGRDTEAFF. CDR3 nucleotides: TGTGCCAGCAGTGCCCGACTGGGCAGGGACACTGAAGCTTTCTTT.

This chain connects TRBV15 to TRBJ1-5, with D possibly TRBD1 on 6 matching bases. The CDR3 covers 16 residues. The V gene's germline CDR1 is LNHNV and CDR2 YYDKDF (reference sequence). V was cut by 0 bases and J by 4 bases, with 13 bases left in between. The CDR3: CATSREGGASNQPQHF. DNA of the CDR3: TGTGCCACCAGCAGAGAGGGGGGGGCCTCTAATCAGCCCCAGCATTTT. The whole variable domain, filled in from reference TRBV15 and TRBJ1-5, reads DAMVIQNPRYQVTQFGKPVTLSCSQTLNHNVMYWYQQKSSQAPKLLFHYYDKDFNNEADTPDNFQSRRPNTSFCFLDIRSPGLGDTAMYLCATSREGGASNQPQHFGDGTRLSIL.

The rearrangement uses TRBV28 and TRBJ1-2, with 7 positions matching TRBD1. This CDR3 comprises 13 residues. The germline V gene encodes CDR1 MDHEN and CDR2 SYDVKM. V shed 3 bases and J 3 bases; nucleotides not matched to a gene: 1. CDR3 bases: TGTGCCAGCAGTTTGGGGACAGACTATGGCTACACCTTC. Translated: CASSLGTDYGYTF.

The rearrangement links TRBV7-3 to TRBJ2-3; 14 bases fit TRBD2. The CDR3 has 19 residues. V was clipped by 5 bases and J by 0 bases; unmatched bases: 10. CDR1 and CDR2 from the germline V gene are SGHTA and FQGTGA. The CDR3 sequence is CASSPTSGRVAFSTDTQYF. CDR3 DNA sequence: TGTGCCAGCAGCCCGACTAGCGGGAGGGTAGCTTTCAGCACAGATACGCAGTATTTT.

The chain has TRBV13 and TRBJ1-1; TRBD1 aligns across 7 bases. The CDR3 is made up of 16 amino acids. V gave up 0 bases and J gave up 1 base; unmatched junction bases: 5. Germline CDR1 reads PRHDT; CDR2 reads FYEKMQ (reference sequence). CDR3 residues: CASSLGDRASNTEAFF. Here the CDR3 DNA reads TGTGCCAGCAGCTTAGGCGACAGGGCTTCGAACACTGAAGCTTTCTTT.

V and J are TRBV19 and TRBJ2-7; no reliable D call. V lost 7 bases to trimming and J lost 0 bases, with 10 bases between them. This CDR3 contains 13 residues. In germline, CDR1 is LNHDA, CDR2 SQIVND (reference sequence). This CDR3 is CASTGGSSYEQYF. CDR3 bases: TGTGCCAGTACAGGCGGTAGCTCCTACGAGCAGTACTTC. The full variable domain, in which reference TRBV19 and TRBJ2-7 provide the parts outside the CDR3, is DGGITQSPKYLFRKEGQNVTLSCEQNLNHDAMYWYRQDPGQGLRLIYYSQIVNDFQKGDIAEGYSVSREKKESFPLTVTSAQKNPTAFYLCASTGGSSYEQYFGPGTRLTVT.

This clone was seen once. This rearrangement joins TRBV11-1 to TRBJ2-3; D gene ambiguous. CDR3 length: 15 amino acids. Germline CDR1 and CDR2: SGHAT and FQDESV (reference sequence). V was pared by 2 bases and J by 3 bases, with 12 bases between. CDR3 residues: CASSLRIGPTDTQYF. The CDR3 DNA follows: TGTGCCAGCAGCTTAAGGATTGGGCCTACAGATACGCAGTATTTT.

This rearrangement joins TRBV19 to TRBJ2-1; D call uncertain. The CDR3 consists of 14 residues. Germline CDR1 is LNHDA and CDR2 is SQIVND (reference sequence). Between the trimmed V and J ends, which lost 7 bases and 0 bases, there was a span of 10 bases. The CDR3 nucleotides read TGTGCCAGTAATACTGGTAGCTCCTACAATGAGCAGTTCTTC. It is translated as CASNTGSSYNEQFF. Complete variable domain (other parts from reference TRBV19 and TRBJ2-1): DGGITQSPKYLFRKEGQNVTLSCEQNLNHDAMYWYRQDPGQGLRLIYYSQIVNDFQKGDIAEGYSVSREKKESFPLTVTSAQKNPTAFYLCASNTGSSYNEQFFGPGTRLTVL.